A single sample is the source of the 3 T cell receptor beta chains below, sequenced in a study of T cell responses to AZD1222 COVID-19 vaccine. Libraries were prepared by immunoSEQ multiplex PCR; TCRdb keeps only in-frame clonotypes and omits some of them. The sample contains about 180,000 clones, around 88% of which appear only once. The input for sequencing was peripheral blood, taken on day 0 of AZD1222 vaccination. The receptors here all came from an adult in good health.

The chain uses TRBV5-6 and TRBJ1-5, with D unresolved. This CDR3 is built from 13 residues. Trimming pared 3 bases from V and 7 bases from J, leaving 11 bases between. Per the germline V gene, CDR1 is SGHDT and CDR2 is YYEEEE. DNA for the CDR3: TGTGCCAGCAGCTCGGCTCCGGGACAGCCCCAGCATTTT. It specifies CASSSAPGQPQHF.

This chain connects TRBV29-1 to TRBJ2-1, with D perhaps given as TRBD1 or TRBD2 (6 bases each). The V gene lost 3 bases and the J gene lost 7 bases, with 13 bases spanning the gap. Germline CDR1 and CDR2: SQVTM and ANQGSEA. This CDR3 contains 13 residues. The CDR3 is CSVDTGTVNEQFF. The CDR3 coding sequence is TGCAGCGTTGATACAGGGACTGTAAATGAGCAGTTCTTC.

J is TRBJ1-1 and V is TRBV5-1, with unresolved D. The CDR3 contains 11 residues. The V gene's germline CDR1 is SGHRS and CDR2 YFSETQ. V was cut by 5 bases and J by 7 bases, with 9 bases left in between. CDR3 in amino acids: CASRKANEAFF. CDR3 sequence (DNA): TGCGCCAGCAGAAAAGCCAATGAAGCTTTCTTT.